The sequence of this T cell receptor beta chain was determined in a study of blood T cell repertoires in COVID-19. As for the study in general: Donors in the United States, Italy and Spain gave samples during acute or convalescent COVID-19. In each case, the material was cDNA or gDNA derived from T cells, B-cell-depleted T cells, or PBMCs.

A Seattle source enrolled patients during active infection and followed them longitudinally. Measured with immunoSEQ multiplex PCR; TCRdb has only the in-frame clones, and not every one. The repertoire holds about 62,000 clones, approximately 92% seen once, with 15% to 20% in the top ten. The clonotype comes from a woman aged 55-69 years with COVID-19, enrolled during active disease. Sequencing input: peripheral blood.

This CDR3 reads CATSDQLAGGLETQYF. CDR3 nucleotides: TGTGCCACCAGTGACCAACTAGCGGGAGGGCTGGAGACCCAGTACTTC. V usage is TRBV24-1 and J usage is TRBJ2-5, with 13 bases that match TRBD2. The CDR3 totals 16 residues. The V gene end was trimmed by 4 bases and the J gene end by 5 bases; junction bases not matched to a gene: 6. Germline V gene data show CDR1 as KGHDR and CDR2 as SFDVKD.